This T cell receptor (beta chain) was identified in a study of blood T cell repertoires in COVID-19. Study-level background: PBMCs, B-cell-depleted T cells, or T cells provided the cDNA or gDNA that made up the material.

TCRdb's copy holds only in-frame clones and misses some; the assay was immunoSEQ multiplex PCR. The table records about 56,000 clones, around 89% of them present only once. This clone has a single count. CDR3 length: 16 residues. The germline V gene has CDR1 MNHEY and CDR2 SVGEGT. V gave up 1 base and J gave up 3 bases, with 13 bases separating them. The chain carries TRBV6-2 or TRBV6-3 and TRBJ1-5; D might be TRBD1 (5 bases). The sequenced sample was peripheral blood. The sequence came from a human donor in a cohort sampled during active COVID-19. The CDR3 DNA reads TGTGCCAGCAGTTACTGGGGAGGGGAAGTCAATCAGCCCCAGCATTTT. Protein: CASSYWGGEVNQPQHF.